This T cell receptor (beta chain) is from a study of response to subunit inactivated influenza vaccine. Findings and limits, study-wide: It was the authors' suggestion that each seasonal influenza vaccination recruits few new T cells.

V was trimmed by 0 bases and J by 7 bases, leaving 17 bases between them. This CDR3 spans 15 amino acids. The germline V gene encodes CDR1 SGHNT and CDR2 YYREEE (reference sequence). Each CDR3 protein is one row after TCRdb ran MiXCR on the RT-PCR reads. The sample has about 540,000 distinct CDR3 sequences; under 25% are singletons. To note about this clonotype: The target antigen is unknown.

The data also belong to a second study, concerning T cells expressing NK-cell markers. This second report adds: Scientists made TCR beta cDNA using 5'RACE template switching with UMIs. Seven donors tested HCMV-seropositive and one tested seronegative among the eight sequenced. Specificity for HCMV among expanded NKG2C+ T cell clones was not established.

The chain links TRBV5-4 to TRBJ2-7; a possible D gene is TRBD2 (6 bases). The specimen was CD4+ T cells sorted from PBMCs, collected about 12 days after vaccination. This clonotype originated in a man aged 50 to 59 who received an inactivated influenza vaccine. The CDR3 loop reads CASSLDYGGNPEQYF. The DNA for the CDR3 is TGTGCCAGCAGCTTGGATTACGGGGGTAATCCGGAGCAGTACTTC.